The TCR beta chain under discussion was sequenced for a study of shared clonotypes between healthy human individuals. Study-level findings and limits: Among donors, sharing of clonotypes was expected to be affected by sequencing depth. Having only a few donors restricted how much genetic and exposure-history diversity was captured.

This clone was observed a few times. Its target is unknown. At the deep level, the assay was run. Profiled with immunoSEQ multiplex PCR; TCRdb holds only in-frame clones, not every one. The sample has about 490,000 clones; 76% are singletons. The V gene lost 5 bases and the J gene lost 1 base, with 12 bases spanning the gap. This CDR3 is built from 14 residues. Germline-derived CDR1 and CDR2 are GTSNPN and SVGIG (reference sequence). The chain joins TRBV30 to TRBJ2-4, with TRBD2 as a possible D gene (6 bases). This sequence originates from a woman in her 40s in good health. Some clones in this sample may be carry-over from other donors' samples. Sequenced input: PBMCs. CDR3 region: CAWDPRGAKNIQYF. The CDR3 bases are TGTGCCTGGGATCCCCGGGGGGCCAAAAACATTCAGTACTTC.